The clone carrying this T cell receptor beta chain was seen a handful of times. This entry is derived from a study of CD8 T cells in ankylosing spondylitis. In TCRdb, the 5' RACE reads were re-called with MiXCR into one record per CDR3 protein. The table has roughly 35,000 distinct CDR3 sequences, 13% seen once. V gave up 2 bases and J gave up 0 bases; unmatched junction bases: 12. CDR3 size: 21 residues. CDR1 is SGHVS and CDR2 is FNYEAQ in the germline V gene. The V gene is TRBV7-6, the J gene TRBJ2-1, with 14 bases lining up with TRBD2. The sample was synovial fluid, either unsorted or a sorted T cell fraction (not recorded which). The TCR sequence derives from a male donor with ankylosing spondylitis. In DNA form, the CDR3 reads TGTGCCAGCAGCTTATTATTCGTGCGGACTAGCGGGAGGAACTCCTACAATGAGCAGTTCTTC. Translating it yields CASSLLFVRTSGRNSYNEQFF.